A single sample is the source of the 31 T cell receptor beta chains below, sequenced in a study of control samples from healthy donors and cancer patients. TCRdb's table, derived via immunoSEQ multiplex PCR, lists solely in-frame clones and lacks some. There are about 94,000 clones in the sample; around nine tenths occur only once, and about 4% lies in the top ten. The sample comprised blood. These receptors were taken from a woman aged 18 to 35 in good health.

This clone showed up just a few times. J is TRBJ1-5 and V is TRBV7-9, with 8 nucleotides matching TRBD1. The CDR3 loop spans 15 amino acids. V was clipped by 5 bases and J by 7 bases; unmatched bases: 10. CDR1 is SEHNR, CDR2 FQNEAQ, per germline (reference sequence). The CDR3 reads CASSPGTGLTQPQHF. CDR3 nucleotide sequence: TGTGCCAGCAGCCCCGGGACAGGACTAACACAGCCCCAGCATTTT. The full variable domain, with the rest looked up from reference TRBV7-9 and TRBJ1-5, is DTGVSQNPRHKITKRGQNVTFRCDPISEHNRLYWYRQTLGQGPEFLTYFQNEAQLEKSRLLSDRFSAERPKGSFSTLEIQRTEQGDSAMYLCASSPGTGLTQPQHFGDGTRLSIL.

The V and J genes are TRBV11-3 and TRBJ1-4; 7 nucleotides line up with TRBD1. Germline CDR1 is SGHNT and CDR2 is YENEEA. The V and J ends lost 3 bases and 7 bases, in that order; junction bases with no gene match: 5. The CDR3 runs 14 residues. The CDR3 bases are TGTGCCAGCAGCTTTGACAGGGCGGGTGAAAAACTGTTTTTT. This translates into CASSFDRAGEKLFF.

V is TRBV5-1 and J is TRBJ1-2; no clear D. This CDR3 has 16 residues. V was clipped by 0 bases and J by 1 base, with 13 bases between them. Germline V gene sequence: CDR1 SGHRS, CDR2 YFSETQ. This chain's CDR3 is CASSLGHGTGNYGYTF. The CDR3 DNA follows: TGCGCCAGCAGCTTGGGTCATGGTACGGGTAACTATGGCTACACCTTC.

The rearrangement uses TRBV29-1 and TRBJ1-1; 7 bases map to TRBD1. The J segment lost 1 base and the V segment lost 8 bases, leaving 7 bases of the junction unmatched. In germline, CDR1 is SQVTM, CDR2 ANQGSEA. This CDR3 comprises 13 residues. The CDR3 loop reads CSTGRGSNTEAFF. DNA of the CDR3: TGCAGCACCGGCAGGGGGTCGAACACTGAAGCTTTCTTT.

J is TRBJ2-7 and V is TRBV5-1; D call uncertain. The CDR3 is 13 residues long. Trimming left V 3 bases short and J 1 base short, with 8 bases between. CDR1 is SGHRS, CDR2 YFSETQ, per germline. CDR3 residues: CASSSTNSYEQYF. The CDR3 DNA is TGCGCCAGCAGCTCGACAAATTCCTACGAGCAGTACTTC.

The J gene is TRBJ2-7, the V gene TRBV5-1; weak D call: TRBD2 (5 bases). Trimming shortened V by 2 bases and J by 0 bases, and 9 bases separated the two germline ends. The CDR3 length is 14 residues. The germline gives CDR1 SGHRS, CDR2 YFSETQ. CDR3 in DNA: TGCGCCAGCAGCTTTTCGGGGAACTCCTACGAGCAGTACTTC. The encoded protein is CASSFSGNSYEQYF.

This clone was observed once. CDR3 DNA sequence: TGTGCCAGTAGTCCCCGCGGACAGGGAAGCAATCAGCCCCAGCATTTT. Its translation is CASSPRGQGSNQPQHF. The V gene is TRBV19, the J gene TRBJ1-5; TRBD1 matches at 8 bases. The germline V gene encodes CDR1 LNHDA and CDR2 SQIVND (reference sequence). The CDR3 length is 16 residues. The ends lost 5 bases at V and 1 base at J; junction bases unmatched: 7.

The rearrangement links TRBV5-4 to TRBJ2-7, with 7 nucleotides matching TRBD2. Germline V gene data show CDR1 as SGHNT and CDR2 as YYREEE (reference sequence). Unmatched junction bases numbered 7, after V lost 2 bases and J lost 2 bases. CDR3 length equals 15 residues. The CDR3 loop is CASSFGLVSPYEQYF. In DNA, the CDR3 is TGTGCCAGCAGCTTCGGACTAGTTTCTCCCTACGAGCAGTACTTC.

The chain's CDR3 is CASWVNTEAFF. CDR3 nucleotide sequence: TGTGCCAGCTGGGTAAACACTGAAGCTTTCTTT. This chain joins TRBV5-4 and TRBJ1-1; no clear D gene. The V gene lost 7 bases and the J gene lost 2 bases, with 6 bases spanning the gap. CDR3 size: 11 residues. Germline CDR1 SGHNT, CDR2 YYREEE (reference sequence).

The chain couples TRBV7-6 to TRBJ1-1; 9 bases map to TRBD1. This CDR3 has 17 residues. The V gene's germline CDR1 is SGHVS and CDR2 FNYEAQ. V was pared by 1 base and J by 1 base, with 7 bases of the junction left unmatched. CDR3: CASSLGPGTGKNTEAFF. The CDR3 bases are TGTGCCAGCAGCTTAGGACCCGGGACAGGGAAGAACACTGAAGCTTTCTTT.

This chain links TRBV5-1 with TRBJ1-5; TRBD1 matches at 11 bases. CDR1 is SGHRS, CDR2 YFSETQ, per germline. The CDR3 has 16 residues. J was trimmed by 2 bases and V by 3 bases; bases with no gene match: 4. CDR3 residues: CASSSGTGGGNQPQHF. CDR3 nucleotide sequence: TGCGCCAGCAGCTCTGGGACAGGGGGTGGCAATCAGCCCCAGCATTTT. The variable domain in full, completed from reference TRBV5-1 and TRBJ1-5, reads KAGVTQTPRYLIKTRGQQVTLSCSPISGHRSVSWYQQTPGQGLQFLFEYFSETQRNKGNFPGRFSGRQFSNSRSEMNVSTLELGDSALYLCASSSGTGGGNQPQHFGDGTRLSIL.

This chain connects TRBV27 to TRBJ1-1; tentatively, D is TRBD1 (6 bases). This CDR3 spans 15 amino acids. Germline V gene sequence: CDR1 MNHEY, CDR2 SMNVEV (reference sequence). V was shortened by 6 bases and J by 0 bases, with 14 bases between the two germline ends. The CDR3 sequence: CASRSYGTMNTEAFF. The CDR3 bases are TGTGCCAGCAGGAGCTACGGGACAATGAACACTGAAGCTTTCTTT.

The chain employs TRBV4-1 and TRBJ1-2, with D unclear. V lost 0 bases and J lost 5, with 19 bases in between. Germline-derived CDR1 and CDR2 are MGHRA and YSYEKL. The CDR3 has 17 amino acids. The CDR3 bases are TGCGCCAGCAGCCAAGACGAACAGAGCTCACCGCGATATGGCTACACCTTC. This sequence encodes CASSQDEQSSPRYGYTF.

The chain joins TRBV6-6 to TRBJ2-3; 8 bases are a match to TRBD1. Germline trimming cut 11 bases from V and 2 bases from J; bases unmatched to any gene: 6. The CDR3 length is 13 residues. CDR1 and CDR2 (germline): MNHNY, SVGAGI (reference sequence). CDR3: CALRDRLTDTQYF. In nucleotides, the CDR3 is TGTGCCCTACGGGACAGGCTCACAGATACGCAGTATTTT.

The chain carries TRBV24-1 and TRBJ1-4; possible D gene TRBD1, 6 bases. The CDR3 contains 14 residues. The germline V and J ends were trimmed by 4 bases and 7 bases, with 12 bases remaining between them. In germline, CDR1 is KGHDR, CDR2 SFDVKD. The CDR3 loop reads CATSDQGQFEKLFF. The CDR3 DNA is TGTGCCACCAGTGACCAAGGACAGTTTGAAAAACTGTTTTTT.

In its sample, this clone was seen once. This chain joins TRBV6-2 or TRBV6-3 and TRBJ2-7; 7 nucleotides align to TRBD1. The germline V gene has CDR1 MNHEY and CDR2 SVGEGT. The CDR3 totals 16 residues. V shed 0 bases and J 5 bases; nucleotides not matched to a gene: 10. The CDR3 DNA follows: TGTGCCAGCAGTTACTCGAGAGTACAGGGGACCCACGAGCAGTACTTC. This gives the protein CASSYSRVQGTHEQYF.

This chain links TRBV10-3 with TRBJ1-1, with TRBD1 identical over 9 bases. CDR3 length equals 14 residues. The V segment lost 8 bases and the J segment 0 bases; nucleotides outside the gene matches: 4. Looked up from germline, CDR1 is ENHRY and CDR2 is SYGVKD. CDR3 sequence (DNA): TGTGCCATCCGGGACAGGGTAGTGAACACTGAAGCTTTCTTT. Residues: CAIRDRVVNTEAFF.

The V gene is TRBV19, the J gene TRBJ1-2, with D uncertain. The CDR3 is made up of 13 amino acids. Germline V gene data show CDR1 as LNHDA and CDR2 as SQIVND (reference sequence). V lost 1 base, J lost 2 bases, and 5 bases lay in between. CDR3 region: CASSIVYNYGYTF. CDR3 DNA: TGTGCCAGTAGTATAGTCTACAACTATGGCTACACCTTC.

This clone was seen a single time. The chain couples TRBV2 to TRBJ1-4, with D perhaps TRBD1 (5 bases). Trimming stripped 4 bases from V and 5 bases from J, with 11 bases between. The CDR3 runs 14 residues. Germline-derived CDR1 and CDR2 are SNHLY and FYNNEI. The CDR3 DNA reads as TGTGCCAGCAGTGGCGGGACGGTAAATGAAAAACTGTTTTTT. Amino acid sequence: CASSGGTVNEKLFF.

J is TRBJ1-2 and V is TRBV11-2, with 9 bases lining up with TRBD1. Trimming at V came to 4 bases and at J to 6 bases, leaving 9 bases not matched to a gene. The CDR3 length is 15 residues. CDR1 is SGHAT, CDR2 FQNNGV, per germline. In nucleotides, the CDR3 is TGTGCCAGCAGCTCCATCGAGGACAGGGGCGATGGCTACACCTTC. It is translated as CASSSIEDRGDGYTF.

The V and J genes are TRBV10-1 and TRBJ1-1; D perhaps matches TRBD1 (5 bases). CDR1 and CDR2 (germline): WNHNN, SYGVQD (reference sequence). The V and J ends lost 9 bases and 0 bases respectively, with 23 bases between them. This CDR3 is built from 17 residues. The CDR3 loop is CARLSFGQRPMNTEAFF. In DNA form, the CDR3 reads TGCGCCAGGCTTAGCTTCGGACAAAGGCCCATGAACACTGAAGCTTTCTTT.

V usage is TRBV27 and J usage is TRBJ1-5; D is undetermined. Between the trimmed V and J ends, which lost 0 bases and 2 bases, there was a span of 2 bases. The germline gives CDR1 MNHEY, CDR2 SMNVEV (reference sequence). The CDR3 is 13 residues long. CDR3 DNA: TGTGCCAGCAGTTTATCGCGCAATCAGCCCCAGCATTTT. This translates into CASSLSRNQPQHF.

The chain joins TRBV12-5 to TRBJ1-6, with D unclear. V gave up 3 bases and J gave up 10 bases, with 10 bases separating them. Per the germline V gene, CDR1 is LGHNT and CDR2 is FRNRAP. This CDR3 comprises 13 residues. This CDR3 reads CASGLDSASPLHF. CDR3 coding DNA: TGTGCTAGTGGTTTAGATAGTGCGTCACCCCTCCACTTT.

With respect to this clone: Distinct nucleotide sequences in the sample also encode this CDR3. The rearrangement uses TRBV18 and TRBJ1-5; no definite D call. Looked up from germline, CDR1 is KGHSH and CDR2 is LQKENI. With 3 bases removed from V and 3 bases from J, the gap between germline ends came to 3 bases. This CDR3 comprises 12 residues. DNA of the CDR3: TGTGCCAGCTCACCGGACAATCAGCCCCAGCATTTT. Translation gives CASSPDNQPQHF.

The V gene is TRBV4-1, the J gene TRBJ1-4; tentative D call: TRBD1 (5 bases). This CDR3 has 15 amino acids. Germline lookup yields CDR1 MGHRA and CDR2 YSYEKL. V shed 2 bases and J shed 8 bases, with 15 bases lying between them. CDR3 nucleotides: TGCGCCAGCAGCCAACAGGACGGGGCGGTCGAAAAACTGTTTTTT. Translation: CASSQQDGAVEKLFF.

The sample holds one count of this clone. The rearrangement uses TRBV18 and TRBJ2-2, with no clear D. This CDR3 is built from 15 residues. Germline assignment: CDR1 KGHSH and CDR2 LQKENI. Trimming removed 3 bases at V and 1 base at J, with 9 bases between. CDR3 sequence: CASSPSVLNTGELFF. The CDR3 nucleotides read TGTGCCAGCTCACCCTCAGTATTGAACACCGGGGAGCTGTTTTTT.

For this clone: This same CDR3 is encoded by further DNA sequences in the sample. The V gene is TRBV6-1, the J gene TRBJ2-3; D not certain. Between the trimmed V and J ends, which lost 1 base and 5 bases, there was a span of 7 bases. The CDR3 is 13 residues long. Per germline, CDR1 MNHNS and CDR2 SASEGT. The CDR3 sequence: CASSEGREDTQYF. Here the CDR3 DNA reads TGTGCCAGCAGTGAAGGAAGGGAAGATACGCAGTATTTT.

The rearrangement uses TRBV2 and TRBJ1-1; TRBD1 matches 11 bases. CDR3 length: 13 residues. Germline CDR1 and CDR2: SNHLY and FYNNEI. The trim removed 4 bases at V and 6 bases at J, leaving 1 base unmatched. CDR3 loop: CASSGTGGSEAFF. In DNA form, the CDR3 reads TGTGCCAGCAGTGGGACAGGGGGCTCTGAAGCTTTCTTT.

This clone was observed once. The chain carries TRBV7-9 and TRBJ2-2; 8 bases align to TRBD1. The CDR3 is 15 residues long. Germline-derived CDR1 and CDR2 are SEHNR and FQNEAQ (reference sequence). V lost 4 bases and J lost 5; bases outside the gene matches: 6. For the CDR3, the DNA is TGTGCCAGCAGCTATAGGGACAGGAGTACCGGGGAGCTGTTTTTT. Its protein product is CASSYRDRSTGELFF.

V and J are TRBV2 and TRBJ2-3; 8 nucleotides line up with TRBD1. Germline values: CDR1 SNHLY, CDR2 FYNNEI. This CDR3 is 14 amino acids long. V lost 4 bases, J lost 6 bases, and 6 bases stayed unmatched. The CDR3 DNA reads as TGTGCCAGCAGTGGGGACAGGAGGGGGGATACGCAGTATTTT. Translated, it gives CASSGDRRGDTQYF.

The rearrangement uses TRBV5-1 and TRBJ1-2, with TRBD1 matching 8 bases. The CDR3 has 15 amino acids. V trimming: 4 bases; J trimming: 3 bases; junction bases outside the gene matches: 8. In germline, CDR1 is SGHRS, CDR2 YFSETQ. The CDR3: CASSGETGVYYGYTF. The CDR3 DNA sequence: TGCGCCAGCAGCGGAGAGACAGGGGTATACTATGGCTACACCTTC.